This T cell receptor beta chain was captured by sequencing in a study of T cell responses to AZD1222 COVID-19 vaccine. The wider study: Both about-4-week and about-12-week second-dose recipients were combined. Study conclusions and caveats: Most donors were white British, females outnumbered males, and clonal diversity was possibly underestimated.

Unmatched junction bases numbered 15, after V lost 1 base and J lost 10 bases. From germline, CDR1 is SGDLS and CDR2 YYNGEE. The CDR3 has 17 amino acids. Sequenced by immunoSEQ multiplex PCR; TCRdb stores in-frame clones only, minus some. Of around 85,000 clones listed, 80% to 90% are singletons. Comment on this clone: As yet, its antigen is unknown.

The genes are TRBV9 and TRBJ2-1; the match to TRBD2 covers 9 bases. Sequencing was performed on peripheral blood, taken on day 0 of AZD1222 vaccination. The sequence came from an adult in good health. The CDR3 DNA is TGTGCCAGCAGCGTATATCACCTGGCGGGAGGGCCGAAGGAGCAGTTCTTC. As protein: CASSVYHLAGGPKEQFF. Looking up the rest from reference TRBV9 and TRBJ2-1 gives the full variable domain: DSGVTQTPKHLITATGQRVTLRCSPRSGDLSVYWYQQSLDQGLQFLIQYYNGEERAKGNILERFSAQQFPDLHSELNLSSLELGDSALYFCASSVYHLAGGPKEQFFGPGTRLTVL.